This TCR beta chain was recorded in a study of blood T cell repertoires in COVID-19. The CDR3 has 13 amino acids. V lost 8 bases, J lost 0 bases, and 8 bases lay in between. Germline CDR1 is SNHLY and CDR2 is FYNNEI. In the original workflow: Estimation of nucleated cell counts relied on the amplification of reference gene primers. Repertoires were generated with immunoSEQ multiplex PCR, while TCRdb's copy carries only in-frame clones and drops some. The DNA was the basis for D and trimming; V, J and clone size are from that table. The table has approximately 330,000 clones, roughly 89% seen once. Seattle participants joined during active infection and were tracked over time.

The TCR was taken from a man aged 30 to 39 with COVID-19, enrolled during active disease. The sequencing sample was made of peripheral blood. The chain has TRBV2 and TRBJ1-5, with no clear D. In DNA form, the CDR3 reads TGTGCCAGCCATCGGGATAGCAATCAGCCCCAGCATTTT. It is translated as CASHRDSNQPQHF.